The 25 T cell receptor beta chains below were found in one sample sequenced in a study of radiotherapy plus CTLA-4 blockade in lung cancer. Clones were read by immunoSEQ multiplex PCR, and TCRdb kept only the in-frame ones, dropping some. This sample yields around 91,000 clones, of which around nine tenths are seen a single time; roughly 4.9% belongs to the top ten. The sample was peripheral blood, taken from a patient treated with radiotherapy plus ipilimumab. The receptors come from a human donor with non-small cell lung cancer that progressed on radiotherapy plus ipilimumab.

The chain combines TRBV5-4 with TRBJ2-2; the D gene is possibly TRBD1 (7 bases). Trimming took 4 bases from V and 6 from J, leaving 13 bases between them. CDR1 SGHNT and CDR2 YYREEE come from the germline V gene (reference sequence). The CDR3 has 14 amino acids. CDR3 loop: CASSPDRRAGELFF. In nucleotides, the CDR3 is TGTGCCAGCAGCCCGGACAGGAGGGCCGGGGAGCTGTTTTTT.

The chain uses TRBV6-9 and TRBJ1-1, with a weak D call TRBD1 (5 bases). This CDR3 comprises 11 residues. The germline gives CDR1 MNHGY, CDR2 SVAAGI. Trimming took off 10 bases at V and 1 base at J, with 7 bases between the two ends. Written as DNA, the CDR3 is TGTGCCACGCAGGGGAACACTGAAGCTTTCTTT. It is translated as CATQGNTEAFF.

The J gene is TRBJ2-3, the V gene TRBV29-1, with 7 bases matching TRBD2. Germline V lookup: CDR1 SQVTM, CDR2 ANQGSEA. J was trimmed by 4 bases and V by 7 bases; bases with no gene match: 11. This CDR3 has 14 amino acids. CDR3 amino acids: CSAPRSGTSDTQYF. As DNA, the CDR3 is TGCAGCGCCCCGAGGAGCGGGACGTCAGATACGCAGTATTTT.

The rearrangement joins TRBV18 to TRBJ2-1, with D tentatively TRBD1 (5 bases). Germline V gene sequence: CDR1 KGHSH, CDR2 LQKENI. The CDR3 extends over 15 amino acids. Trimming pared 0 bases from V and 2 bases from J, leaving 8 bases between. The CDR3 bases are TGTGCCAGCTCACCACCAACAGGCGCCTACAATGAGCAGTTCTTC. Translating it yields CASSPPTGAYNEQFF.

V usage is TRBV5-1 and J usage is TRBJ2-7; 7 bases agree with TRBD2. Germline CDR1 SGHRS, CDR2 YFSETQ. The CDR3 is 13 residues long. J was trimmed by 0 bases and V by 8 bases; bases with no gene match: 5. The CDR3 loop is CASSRDYSYEQYF. The DNA for the CDR3 is TGCGCCAGTTCCAGGGACTACTCCTACGAGCAGTACTTC.

This chain links TRBV2 with TRBJ2-4, with 8 bases lining up with TRBD1. This CDR3 has 12 amino acids. The V gene end was trimmed by 8 bases and the J gene end by 8 bases; junction bases not matched to a gene: 5. Germline CDR1 and CDR2: SNHLY and FYNNEI. The CDR3 DNA reads as TGTGCCAGCGACAGGGGATGGGACATTCAGTACTTC. Protein: CASDRGWDIQYF. The full variable domain, with the rest looked up from reference TRBV2 and TRBJ2-4, is EPEVTQTPSHQVTQMGQEVILRCVPISNHLYFYWYRQILGQKVEFLVSFYNNEISEKSEIFDDQFSVERPDGSNFTLKIRSTKLEDSAMYFCASDRGWDIQYFGAGTRLSVL.

The gene calls are TRBV7-2 and TRBJ2-5; weak D call: TRBD1 (6 bases). Germline CDR1 and CDR2: SGHTA and FQGNSA. The CDR3 spans 16 residues. With 5 bases removed from V and 4 bases from J, the gap between germline ends came to 20 bases. The CDR3 spells CASSPPQGQRLETQYF. The CDR3 DNA follows: TGTGCCAGCAGCCCCCCCCAGGGACAACGGTTAGAGACCCAGTACTTC. The variable domain in full, with the rest retrieved from reference TRBV7-2 and TRBJ2-5, is GAGVSQSPSNKVTEKGKDVELRCDPISGHTALYWYRQSLGQGLEFLIYFQGNSAPDKSGLPSDRFSAERTGGSVSTLTIQRTQQEDSAVYLCASSPPQGQRLETQYFGPGTRLLVL.

The rearrangement joins TRBV5-1 to TRBJ1-6, with D unclear. Trimming took 0 bases from V and 5 from J, leaving 9 bases between them. Germline-derived CDR1 and CDR2 are SGHRS and YFSETQ. CDR3 size: 15 residues. CDR3 sequence: CASSLGGVNNSPLHF. In nucleotides, the CDR3 is TGCGCCAGCAGCTTGGGCGGAGTCAATAATTCACCCCTCCACTTT.

This chain uses TRBV18 with TRBJ2-1, with 8 bases identical to TRBD2. This CDR3 comprises 17 residues. Germline V gene sequence: CDR1 KGHSH, CDR2 LQKENI. V lost 5 bases, J lost 0 bases, and 9 bases stayed unmatched. The CDR3 loop is CASSSGLVGSSYNEQFF. In DNA form, the CDR3 reads TGTGCCAGCTCATCGGGACTAGTCGGGAGCTCCTACAATGAGCAGTTCTTC. Together with reference TRBV18 and TRBJ2-1, the CDR3 gives the full variable domain: NAGVMQNPRHLVRRRGQEARLRCSPMKGHSHVYWYRQLPEEGLKFMVYLQKENIIDESGMPKERFSAEFPKEGPSILRIQQVVRGDSAAYFCASSSGLVGSSYNEQFFGPGTRLTVL.

CDR3 sequence: CASRGSLGGYNEQFF. CDR3 nucleotides: TGTGCCAGCAGGGGCTCACTAGGCGGGTACAATGAGCAGTTCTTC. This rearrangement joins TRBV27 to TRBJ2-1, with a possible D match to TRBD2 (5 bases). The CDR3 contains 15 residues. The germline V gene has CDR1 MNHEY and CDR2 SMNVEV (reference sequence). The V gene lost 6 bases and the J gene lost 4 bases, with 16 bases spanning the gap.

V usage is TRBV6-5 and J usage is TRBJ1-5; D might be TRBD1 (5 bases). V shed 5 bases and J shed 9 bases, with 8 bases lying between them. Germline V gene sequence: CDR1 MNHEY, CDR2 SVGAGI. This CDR3 has 11 amino acids. CDR3 loop: CASSEDRPQHF. The CDR3 region has the DNA TGTGCCAGCAGTGAAGACAGGCCCCAGCATTTT.

The chain couples TRBV9 to TRBJ1-1; D not resolved. V lost 4 bases to trimming and J lost 7 bases, with 14 bases between them. The CDR3 loop spans 13 amino acids. CDR1 is SGDLS, CDR2 YYNGEE, per germline. CDR3 loop: CASSPTSVGEAFF. The CDR3 nucleotides are TGTGCCAGCAGCCCGACCTCGGTGGGTGAAGCTTTCTTT.

This clone was observed a few times. J is TRBJ1-1 and V is TRBV19, with D perhaps matching TRBD1 (5 bases). The CDR3 runs 13 residues. CDR1 and CDR2 from the germline V gene are LNHDA and SQIVND (reference sequence). With 6 bases removed from V and 7 bases from J, the gap between germline ends came to 15 bases. CDR3 coding DNA: TGTGCCAGTAGCCGAGGGGAGTGGAGTGAAGCTTTCTTT. Translating it yields CASSRGEWSEAFF.

The CDR3 reads CASKERGYQPQHF. The CDR3 DNA reads as TGTGCCAGCAAGGAGAGGGGTTATCAGCCCCAGCATTTT. This sequence joins TRBV6-1 and TRBJ1-5; TRBD1 is a possible D gene (5 bases). Germline loops: CDR1 MNHNS, CDR2 SASEGT. Trimming removed 7 bases from V and 5 bases from J, with 12 bases in between. The CDR3 consists of 13 residues.

In its sample, this clone was seen once. The genes are TRBV29-1 and TRBJ2-1; D remains unclear. Germline CDR1 is SQVTM and CDR2 is ANQGSEA. The V gene lost 6 bases and the J gene lost 7 bases, with 19 bases spanning the gap. The CDR3 spans 14 residues. CDR3 amino acids: CSVLNGPRPNEQFF. CDR3 coding DNA: TGCAGCGTGCTCAACGGACCCAGACCTAATGAGCAGTTCTTC.

The chain has TRBV27 and TRBJ2-3; 14 bases are a match to TRBD2. Germline loops: CDR1 MNHEY, CDR2 SMNVEV (reference sequence). The length of the CDR3 is 19 residues. V lost 3 bases, J lost 0 bases, and 8 bases stayed unmatched. CDR3 nucleotides: TGTGCCAGCAGTTTGGCCGGGACTAGCGGGAGATCGAGCACAGATACGCAGTATTTT. It codes for CASSLAGTSGRSSTDTQYF.

This clone was counted between two and nine times. The CDR3 DNA sequence: TGTGCCAGTAGTAGGGATCCTGGGTTGTACGAGCAGTACTTC. Translation: CASSRDPGLYEQYF. The gene calls are TRBV19 and TRBJ2-7; D gene ambiguous. CDR1 LNHDA and CDR2 SQIVND come from the germline V gene (reference sequence). The CDR3 contains 14 residues. The V end lost 4 bases, the J end lost 4 bases, and 14 bases lay between the germline ends.

In its sample, this clone was seen once. The V and J genes are TRBV19 and TRBJ1-5; D is undetermined. The germline V gene encodes CDR1 LNHDA and CDR2 SQIVND (reference sequence). The V gene lost 2 bases and the J gene lost 8 bases, with 7 bases spanning the gap. This CDR3 comprises 12 residues. In DNA form, the CDR3 reads TGTGCCAGTAGTATATCGGGTGAGCCCCAGCATTTT. This sequence encodes CASSISGEPQHF.

This clone was picked up one time. The V call is TRBV7-2, the J call TRBJ1-5; 11 bases are shared with TRBD1. CDR3 length equals 18 residues. V lost 5 bases to trimming and J lost 2 bases; unmatched junction nucleotides: 11. Germline V gene sequence: CDR1 SGHTA, CDR2 FQGNSA. The CDR3: CASSLRTGGLIGNQPQHF. As DNA, the CDR3 is TGTGCCAGCAGCCTCCGGACAGGGGGCCTGATAGGCAATCAGCCCCAGCATTTT.

The rearrangement uses TRBV4-2 and TRBJ2-5; no clear D. Trimming took off 4 bases at V and 5 bases at J, with 23 bases between the two ends. The germline V gene has CDR1 LGHNA and CDR2 YNFKEQ. The CDR3 runs to 17 residues. CDR3 bases: TGTGCCAGCAGCCCACAACCCGTAGTCGCGCTCGGGGAGACCCAGTACTTC. This encodes CASSPQPVVALGETQYF.

This clone is a singleton in its sample. This chain joins TRBV13 and TRBJ2-7; D may be TRBD2 (6 bases). This CDR3 is built from 14 residues. Per the germline V gene, CDR1 is PRHDT and CDR2 is FYEKMQ (reference sequence). V gave up 6 bases and J gave up 6 bases, with 18 bases separating them. CDR3 sequence reads: CASRGGLAFREQYF. DNA for the CDR3: TGTGCCAGCAGGGGGGGACTGGCGTTTCGCGAGCAGTACTTC.

This clone was seen a single time. The chain couples TRBV19 to TRBJ2-5; D not resolved. The germline CDR1 and CDR2 sequences are LNHDA and SQIVND (reference sequence). The CDR3 is 12 amino acids. The V end was cut by 5 bases, the J end by 4 bases, with 8 bases between. The DNA of the CDR3 is TGTGCCAGTAGTTTGACGGGAGAGACCCAGTACTTC. Its translation is CASSLTGETQYF.

This clone has just one count. V gene TRBV11-2 combines with J gene TRBJ1-2; no firm D call. The germline V gene has CDR1 SGHAT and CDR2 FQNNGV. V shed 6 bases and J shed 4 bases, with 15 bases lying between them. This CDR3 region has 14 residues. CDR3 in amino acids: CASRGTAQSYGYTF. The DNA for the CDR3 is TGTGCCAGCAGGGGAACGGCCCAAAGCTATGGCTACACCTTC.

This rearrangement joins TRBV5-4 to TRBJ1-1, with D possibly matching TRBD1 (5 bases). Germline V CDR1 and CDR2: SGHNT, YYREEE (reference sequence). The CDR3 sequence is 15 residues long. V was shortened by 0 bases and J by 1 base, with 10 bases between the two germline ends. CDR3 sequence reads: CASSLGQQKNTEAFF. In nucleotides, the CDR3 is TGTGCCAGCAGCTTGGGACAGCAAAAGAACACTGAAGCTTTCTTT.

Turning to this clone: This CDR3 is also generated by other DNA sequences in the sample. V is TRBV11-3 and J is TRBJ2-7; 7 bases are a match to TRBD1. The CDR3 contains 15 residues. V was pared by 5 bases and J by 7 bases, with 14 bases of the junction left unmatched. CDR1 and CDR2 (germline): SGHNT, YENEEA. CDR3 in DNA: TGTGCCAGCAGCCAAGACAGGGATTCTGGCTATGAGCAGTACTTC. It translates to CASSQDRDSGYEQYF.